This T cell receptor (beta chain) comes out of a study of post-analysis software for immune sequencing data (dated by TCRdb to between 2014 and 2016). Regarding the study in general: The recorded disease courses included relapsing-remitting, secondary progressive and progressive-relapsing multiple sclerosis, and some patients had no subtype annotation. The patient repertoires were compared against some twelve previously published healthy control repertoires obtained from donors aged about 6 to 26 years. A subset of samples was prepared in parallel using single-end sample barcoding, then pooled and co-amplified after Illumina adapter ligation. Overall results and qualifications from the work: Significantly lower normalized Chao1 diversity was found in multiple sclerosis patients than in controls, suggesting substantial peripheral T-cell clonal expansion. The multiple sclerosis patient group was slightly younger than the control group. Direct clustering with F measure revealed strong co-clustering of samples prepared in the same batch, which led to a batch-effect correction.

This clonotype was counted a few times. The antigen this receptor binds is unknown. One base away there is no much larger clone; base qualities are not given. TCR beta repertoires were profiled from peripheral blood of roughly 13 young patients with multiple sclerosis to demonstrate the VDJtools post-analysis software. Multiple sclerosis patients were children and adolescents aged 6 to 15 years. Library prep was done by PCR. The reads were generated on an Illumina HiSeq 2500. To reduce PCR and sequencing biases, unique molecular identifiers were incorporated into the TCR beta cDNA libraries. Per 1 to 10 million input T cells, approximately 500,000 cDNA molecules were obtained, such that each molecule approximated one T cell. The same protocol used for the earlier healthy control dataset was applied to prepare and sequence the patient libraries. Samples belonging to the same batch were prepared together, multiplexed and sequenced on a shared HiSeq lane. As for how the authors treated the data: Raw barcoded reads were processed with MIGEC, discarding single-read molecular identifier groups before consensus assembly and CDR3 extraction. Clonotype tables were post-analysed with VDJtools, and diversity was normalized by down-sampling all datasets to the smallest sample size. In repertoire overlap clustering, CDR3 amino acid sequences, but not nucleotide sequences, were matched to correct batch-related cross-sample contamination. TCRdb trimmed public reads at Q25 via fastp, called clones via MiXCR and kept in-frame beta chains. Each entry merges the rows of one CDR3 protein and shows their most common DNA and genes. The authors' filters were not applied to this entry. This sample lists 750,000 to 900,000 distinct CDR3 sequences; approximately 44% were detected once. The ten largest clones take up roughly 4.4% of the sample.

This clonotype was sampled from a girl aged 5 to 17 with multiple sclerosis. Source material: blood.

The CDR3 amino acid sequence is: CSTPGQSSYEQYF. The sequenced DNA: TGCAGTACTCCAGGGCAAAGCTCCTACGAGCAGTACTTC. The sequence is built from TRBV20-1 and TRBJ2-7; matching of 5 bases hints at TRBD1 as the D gene. From the cysteine through the phenylalanine, the CDR3 covers 13 amino acids. Only the CDR3 DNA is retained, 39 bases long and in frame from the first base. Between the V and J ends, shortened by 8 bases and 0 bases respectively, the junction contains 14 bases. Taken from the germline V gene (reference sequence), the CDR1 and CDR2 loops are DFQATT and SNEGSKA.